A selection of T cell receptor beta chains follows, all from one sample in a study of metastatic and nonmetastatic thyroid tumors. From the PCR reads, TCRdb re-called clones with MiXCR. The sample yields more than 10,000 clones, around 27% seen once. The sequenced sample consisted of adjacent normal tissue. Receptor source: a male donor with papillary thyroid cancer or a benign thyroid nodule (not recorded which). Some clones in this sample may be carry-over from other donors' samples. The CDR3 runs from the conserved cysteine through the conserved F or W. Each record gives: CDR3 length, D gene, clone size, J gene, V gene, CDR3 protein, CDR3 DNA. The D gene is left open where the match is weak. Rows may omit the clone size; those that give it use once, few, many or a size class.

CDR3 length: 13; D gene: TRBD1; clone size: few; J gene: TRBJ2-2; V gene: TRBV20-1; CDR3 protein: CSARGTVTGELFF; CDR3 DNA: TGCAGTGCTAGGGGGACAGTCACCGGGGAGCTGTTTTTT
CDR3 length: 13; D gene: -; clone size: -; J gene: TRBJ1-2; V gene: TRBV12-3/TRBV12-4; CDR3 protein: CASSLGSGTGYTF; CDR3 DNA: TGTGCCAGCAGTTTAGGATCCGGGACCGGCTACACCTTC
CDR3 length: 16; D gene: -; clone size: large; J gene: TRBJ1-1; V gene: TRBV14; CDR3 protein: CASSPSQAGLDTEAFF; CDR3 DNA: TGTGCCAGCAGCCCCTCCCAAGCGGGGTTGGACACTGAAGCTTTCTTT
CDR3 length: 14; D gene: -; clone size: many; J gene: TRBJ2-2; V gene: TRBV4-1; CDR3 protein: CASSQHRDAGELFF; CDR3 DNA: TGCGCCAGCAGCCAGCACAGGGATGCCGGGGAGCTGTTTTTT
CDR3 length: 13; D gene: -; clone size: -; J gene: TRBJ2-7; V gene: TRBV20-1; CDR3 protein: CSAREAKDYEQYF; CDR3 DNA: TGCAGTGCTAGAGAGGCAAAGGACTACGAGCAGTACTTC
CDR3 length: 14; D gene: TRBD2; clone size: medium-sized; J gene: TRBJ2-1; V gene: TRBV20-1; CDR3 protein: CSAKAGGSYNEQFF; CDR3 DNA: TGCAGTGCTAAAGCGGGAGGCTCCTACAATGAGCAGTTCTTC
CDR3 length: 16; D gene: TRBD2; clone size: many; J gene: TRBJ2-3; V gene: TRBV7-8; CDR3 protein: CASSRMRREGLDTQYF; CDR3 DNA: TGTGCCAGCAGCAGAATGCGGCGGGAGGGCCTAGATACGCAGTATTTT
CDR3 length: 14; D gene: -; clone size: -; J gene: TRBJ1-4; V gene: TRBV6-1; CDR3 protein: CASSQDPEGEKLFF; CDR3 DNA: TGTGCCAGCAGCCAGGATCCGGAAGGGGAAAAACTGTTTTTT
CDR3 length: 17; D gene: TRBD2; clone size: -; J gene: TRBJ2-2; V gene: TRBV20-1; CDR3 protein: CSAYSPGLAGGPGELFF; CDR3 DNA: TGCAGTGCTTATTCTCCGGGACTAGCGGGAGGCCCCGGGGAGCTGTTTTTT
CDR3 length: 15; D gene: TRBD1; clone size: -; J gene: TRBJ1-6; V gene: TRBV20-1; CDR3 protein: CSATPGQSYNSPLHF; CDR3 DNA: TGCAGTGCTACCCCGGGACAGTCCTATAATTCACCCCTCCACTTT
CDR3 length: 16; D gene: -; clone size: few; J gene: TRBJ2-1; V gene: TRBV5-1; CDR3 protein: CASSLSDRSSYNEQFF; CDR3 DNA: TGCGCCAGCAGCCTATCAGACAGGAGCTCCTACAATGAGCAGTTCTTC
CDR3 length: 14; D gene: -; clone size: few; J gene: TRBJ1-5; V gene: TRBV28; CDR3 protein: CASSFYQSNQPQHF; CDR3 DNA: TGTGCCAGCAGTTTCTATCAGAGCAATCAGCCCCAGCACTTT
CDR3 length: 14; D gene: -; clone size: few; J gene: TRBJ1-2; V gene: TRBV7-9; CDR3 protein: CASSLVGHPYGYTF; CDR3 DNA: TGTGCCAGCAGCTTAGTCGGCCATCCCTATGGCTACACCTTC
CDR3 length: 14; D gene: -; clone size: medium-sized; J gene: TRBJ2-3; V gene: TRBV20-1; CDR3 protein: CSARGGAGFDTQYF; CDR3 DNA: TGCAGTGCTAGAGGGGGGGCGGGTTTTGATACGCAGTATTTT
CDR3 length: 13; D gene: TRBD1; clone size: few; J gene: TRBJ1-2; V gene: TRBV6-2/TRBV6-3; CDR3 protein: CASTDRRDYGYTF; CDR3 DNA: TGTGCCAGCACGGACAGGAGGGACTATGGCTACACCTTC
CDR3 length: 13; D gene: TRBD1; clone size: medium-sized; J gene: TRBJ2-7; V gene: TRBV20-1; CDR3 protein: CSAWDSFSYEQYF; CDR3 DNA: TGCAGTGCCTGGGACAGCTTCTCCTACGAGCAGTACTTC
CDR3 length: 16; D gene: -; clone size: few; J gene: TRBJ2-7; V gene: TRBV6-1; CDR3 protein: CASSGSGLNPSYEQYF; CDR3 DNA: TGTGCCAGCAGTGGATCGGGACTCAATCCCTCCTACGAGCAGTACTTC
CDR3 length: 15; D gene: -; clone size: -; J gene: TRBJ2-1; V gene: TRBV7-6; CDR3 protein: CASSLERGAHNEQFF; CDR3 DNA: TGTGCCAGCAGCTTAGAGAGGGGCGCACACAATGAGCAGTTCTTC
CDR3 length: 17; D gene: TRBD1; clone size: many; J gene: TRBJ2-7; V gene: TRBV27; CDR3 protein: CASSKKGGGQGPYEQYF; CDR3 DNA: TGTGCCAGCAGTAAAAAAGGGGGGGGACAGGGACCTTACGAGCAGTACTTC
CDR3 length: 14; D gene: -; clone size: -; J gene: TRBJ1-1; V gene: TRBV5-1; CDR3 protein: CASSPPTGLTEAFF; CDR3 DNA: TGCGCCAGCAGCCCCCCTACTGGGCTCACTGAAGCTTTCTTT
CDR3 length: 14; D gene: TRBD1; clone size: few; J gene: TRBJ1-2; V gene: TRBV4-2; CDR3 protein: CASSQGEGAGGYTF; CDR3 DNA: TGTGCCAGCAGCCAAGGAGAGGGGGCTGGTGGCTACACCTTC
CDR3 length: 17; D gene: TRBD1; clone size: -; J gene: TRBJ2-1; V gene: TRBV20-1; CDR3 protein: CSARSQIGTGAFNEQFF; CDR3 DNA: TGCAGTGCTAGAAGTCAAATTGGGACAGGGGCATTCAATGAGCAGTTCTTC
CDR3 length: 18; D gene: TRBD2; clone size: medium-sized; J gene: TRBJ2-3; V gene: TRBV11-3; CDR3 protein: CASSLVGGLAGGTDTQYF; CDR3 DNA: TGTGCCAGCAGCTTAGTAGGAGGACTAGCGGGGGGCACAGATACGCAGTATTTT
CDR3 length: 18; D gene: TRBD1; clone size: medium-sized; J gene: TRBJ1-4; V gene: TRBV6-1; CDR3 protein: CASSPSGGQGGINEKLFF; CDR3 DNA: TGTGCCAGCAGCCCCAGTGGGGGACAGGGTGGGATTAATGAAAAACTGTTTTTT
CDR3 length: 12; D gene: -; clone size: -; J gene: TRBJ2-1; V gene: TRBV3-1; CDR3 protein: CASSQGWDEQFF; CDR3 DNA: TGTGCCAGCAGCCAGGGCTGGGATGAGCAGTTCTTC